These 3 T cell receptor beta chains were all obtained from the same sample, sequenced in a study of CD8 T cells in ankylosing spondylitis. The study's findings and limits: Seven to nine highly homologous variants formed a TCR beta motif that appeared characteristic of ankylosing spondylitis blood.

Their antigen targets remain unknown. Via MiXCR, TCRdb re-called the 5' RACE reads, giving one row per CDR3 protein. The data contain about 480,000 distinct CDR3 sequences, under 20% of them singletons. Sequencing input: blood, either unsorted or a sorted T cell fraction (not recorded which). These receptors originate from a male donor with ankylosing spondylitis.

The chain is built from TRBV10-3 and TRBJ1-1; D ambiguous. This CDR3 has 13 residues. V was pared by 5 bases and J by 0 bases, with 7 bases between. The germline V gene has CDR1 ENHRY and CDR2 SYGVKD. The CDR3 DNA reads TGTGCCATCAGTCCGAGTTTGAACACTGAAGCTTTCTTT. It translates to CAISPSLNTEAFF.

The rearrangement uses TRBV2 and TRBJ1-5; 7 bases agree with TRBD1. Germline V CDR1 and CDR2: SNHLY, FYNNEI. The CDR3 runs to 14 residues. V lost 8 bases to trimming and J lost 3 bases; unmatched junction nucleotides: 7. CDR3 loop: CASAGQAFNQPQHF. The CDR3 DNA reads as TGTGCCAGCGCTGGACAGGCCTTCAATCAGCCCCAGCATTTT.

V is TRBV28 and J is TRBJ2-7; 9 nucleotides agree with TRBD2. The V gene's germline CDR1 is MDHEN and CDR2 SYDVKM. The CDR3 totals 14 residues. Unmatched junction bases numbered 5, after V lost 5 bases and J lost 3 bases. CDR3 nucleotide sequence: TGTGCCAGCAGTCCTAGCGGGACACTCTACGAGCAGTACTTC. Protein sequence: CASSPSGTLYEQYF.